Sequencing of this T cell receptor (beta chain) was carried out in a study of OX40 agonist ivuxolimab in advanced cancers. Assay used: immunoSEQ multiplex PCR; TCRdb lists only in-frame clones, some missing. This table has roughly 90,000 clones, roughly nine tenths appearing once. Overall study results and limits: Certain nonresponding patients likewise had low normalized T-cell clonal expansion. Mean expanded clone counts were higher in CD8+ than CD4+ T cells.

A note on this clone: Its antigen is unknown.

The clonotype originates from an adult with an advanced solid tumor such as melanoma, head and neck, liver or kidney cancer. The source material was CD4+ or CD8+ T cells sorted from blood, sampled in a trial of the OX40 agonist ivuxolimab.

CDR3 nucleotide sequence: TGTGCCACCAGCACCCACAGGGGTGGCTCCTACGAGCAGTACTTC. This sequence encodes CATSTHRGGSYEQYF. The V call is TRBV15, the J call TRBJ2-7; 7 bases are shared with TRBD1. Germline CDR1 reads LNHNV; CDR2 reads YYDKDF (reference sequence). Trimming cost V 4 bases and J 0 bases; bases outside gene matches: 6. The CDR3 consists of 15 residues.